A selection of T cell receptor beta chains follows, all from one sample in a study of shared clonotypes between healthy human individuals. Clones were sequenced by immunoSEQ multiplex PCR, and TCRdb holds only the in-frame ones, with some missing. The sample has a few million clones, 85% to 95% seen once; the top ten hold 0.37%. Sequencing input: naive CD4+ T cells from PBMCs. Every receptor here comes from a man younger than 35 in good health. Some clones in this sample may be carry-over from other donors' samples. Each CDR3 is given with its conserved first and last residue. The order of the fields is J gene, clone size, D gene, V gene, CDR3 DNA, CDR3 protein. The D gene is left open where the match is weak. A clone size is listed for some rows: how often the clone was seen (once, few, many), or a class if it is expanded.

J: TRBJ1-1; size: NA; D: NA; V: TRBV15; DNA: TGTGCCACCAGCAGAGATCTGGGTCTGAACACTGAAGCTTTCTTT; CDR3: CATSRDLGLNTEAFF
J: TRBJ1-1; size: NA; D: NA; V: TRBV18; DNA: TGTGCCAGCTCACTACTTTCTACGGGGACTGAAGCTTTCTTT; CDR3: CASSLLSTGTEAFF
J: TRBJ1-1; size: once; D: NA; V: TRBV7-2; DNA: TGTGCCAGCAGCCCAAACCCCGGGACTAGGAACACTGAAGCTTTCTTT; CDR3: CASSPNPGTRNTEAFF
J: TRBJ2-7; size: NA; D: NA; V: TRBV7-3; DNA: TGTGCCAGCAGCCCTGAGAGGGGCTCCTACGAGCAGTACTTC; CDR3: CASSPERGSYEQYF
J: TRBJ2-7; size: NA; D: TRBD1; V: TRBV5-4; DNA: TGTGCCAGCGGGTCTTGGGACAGGGGTCACGAGCAGTACTTC; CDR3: CASGSWDRGHEQYF
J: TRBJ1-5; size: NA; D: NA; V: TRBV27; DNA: TGTGCCAGCAGTCCAGAATCCGGTCAGCCCCAGCATTTT; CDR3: CASSPESGQPQHF
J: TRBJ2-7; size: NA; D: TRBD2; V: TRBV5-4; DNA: TGTGCCAGCAGCTTGAGCCCCAGACGGGAGGGCCCGGACGAGCAGTACTTC; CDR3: CASSLSPRREGPDEQYF
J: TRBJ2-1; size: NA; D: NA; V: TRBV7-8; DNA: TGTGCCAGCAGCTTACGGGGAAAAACCTACAATGAGCAGTTCTTC; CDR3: CASSLRGKTYNEQFF
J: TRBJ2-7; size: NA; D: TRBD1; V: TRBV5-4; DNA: TGTGCCAGCAGCTTGCCAGGGGGCCCCTACGAGCAGTACTTC; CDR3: CASSLPGGPYEQYF
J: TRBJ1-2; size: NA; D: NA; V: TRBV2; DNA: TGTGCCAGCTTCTTTCCCACCTATGGCTACACCTTC; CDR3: CASFFPTYGYTF
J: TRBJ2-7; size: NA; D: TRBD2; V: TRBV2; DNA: TGTGCCAGCACAACCGGGGGGGTGCAGTACTTC; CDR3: CASTTGGVQYF
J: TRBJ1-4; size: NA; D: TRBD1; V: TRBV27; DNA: TGTGCCAGCAGACGGGACAGAACTAATGAAAAACTGTTTTTT; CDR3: CASRRDRTNEKLFF
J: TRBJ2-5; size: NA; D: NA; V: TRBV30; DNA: TGTGCCTGGAGTTTGGTTCAAGAGACCCAGTACTTC; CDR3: CAWSLVQETQYF
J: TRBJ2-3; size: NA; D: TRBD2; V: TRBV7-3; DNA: TGTGCCAGCAGCTCGGCGGGAGGAGCAGATACGCAGTATTTT; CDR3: CASSSAGGADTQYF
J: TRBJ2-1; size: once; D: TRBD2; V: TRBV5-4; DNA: TGTGCCAGCAGCCCAGGGACTAGCGGGAGTATCCCCAATGAGCAGTTCTTC; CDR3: CASSPGTSGSIPNEQFF
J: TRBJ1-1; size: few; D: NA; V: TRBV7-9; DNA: TGTGCCAGCAGCCTTACAACTCCGACAAGGCACACTGAAGCTTTCTTT; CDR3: CASSLTTPTRHTEAFF
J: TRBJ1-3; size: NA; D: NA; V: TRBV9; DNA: TGTGCCAGCAGCGTAGCTACGGGGTCTGGAAACACCATATATTTT; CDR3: CASSVATGSGNTIYF
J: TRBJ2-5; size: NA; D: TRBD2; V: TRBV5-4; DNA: TGTGCCAGCAGCTTGGGAGCTAGCGGGAGCATCGAGACCCAGTACTTC; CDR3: CASSLGASGSIETQYF
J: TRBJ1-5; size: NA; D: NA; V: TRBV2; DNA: TGTGCCAGCAGGGAAAGCAATCAGCCCCAGCATTTT; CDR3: CASRESNQPQHF
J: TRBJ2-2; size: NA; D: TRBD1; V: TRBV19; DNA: TGTGCCAGTAGTATGGGGACAGGGACGACCGGGGAGCTGTTTTTT; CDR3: CASSMGTGTTGELFF
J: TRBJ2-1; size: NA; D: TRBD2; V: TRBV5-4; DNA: TGTGCCAGCAGCACTAGGACTAGCGAGAAGTTCTTC; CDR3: CASSTRTSEKFF
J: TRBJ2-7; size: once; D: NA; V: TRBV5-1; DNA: TGCGCCAGCAGCTTGGGTTCCAGCGGGCCAACCTACGAGCAGTACTTC; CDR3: CASSLGSSGPTYEQYF
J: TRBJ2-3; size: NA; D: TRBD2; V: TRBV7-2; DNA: TGTGCCAGCAGCCAGGTGGGGACTAGCGGTAGCACAGATACGCAGTATTTT; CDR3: CASSQVGTSGSTDTQYF
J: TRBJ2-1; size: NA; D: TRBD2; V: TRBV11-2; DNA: TGTGCCAGCAGCTCCTTGATGGGGACTAGCGTGGGTGCGCAGTTCTTC; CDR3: CASSSLMGTSVGAQFF
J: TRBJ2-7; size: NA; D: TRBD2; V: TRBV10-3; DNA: TGTGCCATCACCCAGAGCACCCGGACTAGCGATCTAGGCGAGCAGTACTTC; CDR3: CAITQSTRTSDLGEQYF
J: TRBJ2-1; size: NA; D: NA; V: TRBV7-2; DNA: TGTGCCAGCAGCCGGGATTCCTCCTACAATGAGCAGTTCTTC; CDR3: CASSRDSSYNEQFF
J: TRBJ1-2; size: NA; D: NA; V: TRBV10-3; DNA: TGTGCCATCAGTGAGAACGGAAACTATGGCTACACCTTC; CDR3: CAISENGNYGYTF
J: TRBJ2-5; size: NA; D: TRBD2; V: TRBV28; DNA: TGTGCCAGCAGTTTAAAGTATCGAGCGGGATTAAAAGAGACCCAGTACTTC; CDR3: CASSLKYRAGLKETQYF
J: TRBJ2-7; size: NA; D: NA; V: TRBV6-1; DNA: TGTGCCAGCAGTGGCACAAATTCGGAGGGCCGTAAGCAGTACTTC; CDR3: CASSGTNSEGRKQYF
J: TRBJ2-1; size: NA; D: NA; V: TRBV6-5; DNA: TGTGCCAGCAGTTACGGGAGGTTGAATGAGCAGTTCTTC; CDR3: CASSYGRLNEQFF
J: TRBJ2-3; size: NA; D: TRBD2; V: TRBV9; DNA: TGTGCCAGCAGCGCCGGACTAGCGGTTAGCACAGATACGCAGTATTTT; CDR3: CASSAGLAVSTDTQYF
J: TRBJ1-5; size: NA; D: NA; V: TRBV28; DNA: TGTGCCAGCAGTATCACCTGGCAGAATAGCAATCAGCCCCAGCATTTT; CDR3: CASSITWQNSNQPQHF
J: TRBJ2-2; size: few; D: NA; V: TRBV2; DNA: TGTGCCAGCAGCGGAGACCACGGGGAGCTGTTTTTT; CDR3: CASSGDHGELFF
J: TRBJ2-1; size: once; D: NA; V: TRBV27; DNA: TGTGCCAGCAGTTTACAATCCCTCAGCGGGAATGAGCAGTTCTTC; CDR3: CASSLQSLSGNEQFF
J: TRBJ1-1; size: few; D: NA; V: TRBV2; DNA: TGTGCCAGCAAGGGGCTGAACACTGAAGCTTTCTTT; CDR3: CASKGLNTEAFF
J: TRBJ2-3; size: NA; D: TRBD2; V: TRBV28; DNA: TGTGCCAGCAGTTCAACGGGGGCGGGAGGGCCAGATACGCAGTATTTT; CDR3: CASSSTGAGGPDTQYF
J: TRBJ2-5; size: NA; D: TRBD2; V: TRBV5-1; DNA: TGCGCCAGCAGCCCGGGACTAGCGGGCCTACAAGAGACCCAGTACTTC; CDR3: CASSPGLAGLQETQYF
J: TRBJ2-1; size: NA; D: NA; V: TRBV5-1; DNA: TGCGCCAGCAGCTTGCCCTCCCTGGGTAATGAGCAGTTCTTC; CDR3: CASSLPSLGNEQFF
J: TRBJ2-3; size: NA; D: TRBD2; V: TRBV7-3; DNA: TGTGCCAGCAGCCCCGACCGGGGGAGGGGCACAGATACGCAGTATTTT; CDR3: CASSPDRGRGTDTQYF
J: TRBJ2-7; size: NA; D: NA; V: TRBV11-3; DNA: TGTGCCAGCAGCCCCAGGACGGGCGAGCAGTACTTC; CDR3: CASSPRTGEQYF
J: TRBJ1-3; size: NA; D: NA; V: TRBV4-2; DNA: TGTGCCAGCAGCCACAATCAGGGAAGGAGTGGAAACACCATATATTTT; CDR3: CASSHNQGRSGNTIYF
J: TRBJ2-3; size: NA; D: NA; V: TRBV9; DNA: TGTGCCAGCAGCGTGGGGGGTTGGGTTACGTCCACAGATACGCAGTATTTT; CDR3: CASSVGGWVTSTDTQYF
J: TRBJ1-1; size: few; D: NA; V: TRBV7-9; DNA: TGTGCCAGCAGCTTCCCCATGGCGGGACACGTTTTCTTT; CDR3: CASSFPMAGHVFF
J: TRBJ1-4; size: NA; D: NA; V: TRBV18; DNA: TGTGCCAGCTCACCGGGGGAAAAACTGTTTTTT; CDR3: CASSPGEKLFF
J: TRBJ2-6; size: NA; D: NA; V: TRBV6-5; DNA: TGTGCCAGCACCCTATCGCGGGAAGGGGCCAACGTCCTGACTTTC; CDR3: CASTLSREGANVLTF
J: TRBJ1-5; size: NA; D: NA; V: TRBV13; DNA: TGTGCCAGCAGCCCGCAGGGGAATCAGCCCCAGCATTTT; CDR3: CASSPQGNQPQHF
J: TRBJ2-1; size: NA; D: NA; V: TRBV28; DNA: TGTGCCACCACCGGCGGCAGGGGAGGACCTAAGGATCAGTTCTTC; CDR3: CATTGGRGGPKDQFF
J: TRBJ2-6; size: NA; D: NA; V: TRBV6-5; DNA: TGTGCCAGCAGCCCCCAGTACTCTGGGGCCAACGTCCTGACTTTC; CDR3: CASSPQYSGANVLTF
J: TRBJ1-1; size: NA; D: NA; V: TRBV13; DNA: TGTGCCAGCAGCCGAGGGGTAGGGGACACTGAAGCTTTCTTT; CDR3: CASSRGVGDTEAFF
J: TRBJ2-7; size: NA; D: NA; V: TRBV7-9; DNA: TGTGCCAGCAGCTTAGCGGCCTACGGCGAGCAGTACTTC; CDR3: CASSLAAYGEQYF